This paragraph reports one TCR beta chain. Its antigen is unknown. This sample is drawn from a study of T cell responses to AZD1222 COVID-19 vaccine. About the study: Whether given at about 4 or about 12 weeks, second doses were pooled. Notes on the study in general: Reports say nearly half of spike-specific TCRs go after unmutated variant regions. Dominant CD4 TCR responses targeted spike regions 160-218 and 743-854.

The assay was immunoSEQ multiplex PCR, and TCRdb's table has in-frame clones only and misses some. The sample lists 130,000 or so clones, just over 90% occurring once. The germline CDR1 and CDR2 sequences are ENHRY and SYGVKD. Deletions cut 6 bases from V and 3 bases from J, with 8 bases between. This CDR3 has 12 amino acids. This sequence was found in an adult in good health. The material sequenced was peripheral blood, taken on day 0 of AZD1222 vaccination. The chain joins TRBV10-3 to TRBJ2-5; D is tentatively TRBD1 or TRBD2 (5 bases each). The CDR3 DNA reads TGTGCCATCAGGGGGACGGAAGAGACCCAGTACTTC. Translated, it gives CAIRGTEETQYF.